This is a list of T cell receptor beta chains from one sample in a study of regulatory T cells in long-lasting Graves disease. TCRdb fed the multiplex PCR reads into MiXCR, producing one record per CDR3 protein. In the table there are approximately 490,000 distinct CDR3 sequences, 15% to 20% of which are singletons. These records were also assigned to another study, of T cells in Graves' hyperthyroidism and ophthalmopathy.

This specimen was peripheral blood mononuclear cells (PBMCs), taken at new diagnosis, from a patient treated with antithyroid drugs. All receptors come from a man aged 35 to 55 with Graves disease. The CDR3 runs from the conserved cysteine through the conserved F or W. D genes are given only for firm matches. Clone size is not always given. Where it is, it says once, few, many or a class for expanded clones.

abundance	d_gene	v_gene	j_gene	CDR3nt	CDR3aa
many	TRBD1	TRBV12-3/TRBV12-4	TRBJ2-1	TGTGCCAGCCGTAGGCAGGGGGCGAAGAATGAGCAGTTCTTC	CASRRQGAKNEQFF
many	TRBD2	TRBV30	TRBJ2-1	TGTGCCTGGACCGGGACTAGCGGGAGGGCCTTCTACAATGAGCAGTTCTTC	CAWTGTSGRAFYNEQFF
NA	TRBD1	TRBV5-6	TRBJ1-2	TGTGCCAGCAGCTTGGTGGGACAGCGCAACTATGGCTACACCTTC	CASSLVGQRNYGYTF
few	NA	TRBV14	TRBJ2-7	TGTGCCAGCAGCTTTCTCCAGGGGGGTGAGCAGTACTTC	CASSFLQGGEQYF
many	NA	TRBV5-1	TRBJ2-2	TGCGCCAGCAGCTTGGGACTCTTATTGGACACCGGGGAGCTGTTTTTT	CASSLGLLLDTGELFF
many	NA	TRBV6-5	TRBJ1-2	TGTGCCAGCAGTTACTCCAACAGGGACTCCAACTATGGCTACACCTTC	CASSYSNRDSNYGYTF
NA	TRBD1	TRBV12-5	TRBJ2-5	TGTGCTAGTTCGCAGGGACAGGGGTACCAAGAGACCCAGTACTTC	CASSQGQGYQETQYF
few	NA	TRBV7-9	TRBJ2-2	TGTGCCAGCAGCTCCCCGGATGGGCAATCGAACACCGGGGAGCTGTTTTTT	CASSSPDGQSNTGELFF
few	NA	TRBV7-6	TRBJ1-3	TGTGCCAGCAGCACCTCGGTTGGGGTCCTCTCTGGAAACACCATATATTTT	CASSTSVGVLSGNTIYF
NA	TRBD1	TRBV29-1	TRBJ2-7	TGCAGCGTTCGGACAGGCTACTACGAGCAGTACTTC	CSVRTGYYEQYF
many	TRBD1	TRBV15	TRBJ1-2	TGTGCCACCAGCGACCGGGACAGGGTGGCCGGCTATGGCTACACCTTC	CATSDRDRVAGYGYTF
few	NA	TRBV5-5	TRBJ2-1	TGTGCCAGCAGCTTGGGTGACGCCTCCTACAATGAGCAGTTCTTC	CASSLGDASYNEQFF
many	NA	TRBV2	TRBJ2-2	TGTGCCAGCAGTGAAACAGGAGCGAACACCGGGGAGCTGTTTTTT	CASSETGANTGELFF
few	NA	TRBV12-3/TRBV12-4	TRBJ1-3	TGTGCCAGCAGTCAACCCCCGGGGACGTCCGGAAACACCATATATTTT	CASSQPPGTSGNTIYF
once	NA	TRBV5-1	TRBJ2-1	TGCGCCAGCAGCCGAGACGGGCAGTCCTACGAGCAGTTCTTC	CASSRDGQSYEQFF
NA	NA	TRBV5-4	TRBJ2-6	TGTGCCAGCAGCTCCGATCCCACAGGGCCGGGCTCTGGGGCCAACGTCCTGACTTTC	CASSSDPTGPGSGANVLTF
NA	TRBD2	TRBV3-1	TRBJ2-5	TGTGCCAGCAGCCAAGTTAGCGGGAGGAGGGGGCACCAAGAGACCCAGTACTTC	CASSQVSGRRGHQETQYF
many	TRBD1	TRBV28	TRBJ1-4	TGTGCCAGCACCTCCTTAGGACAGGGGGGCGAAAAACTGTTTTTT	CASTSLGQGGEKLFF
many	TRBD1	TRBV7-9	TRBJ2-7	TGTGCCAGCTCCACAAACAGGGGGTTCTCCTACGAGCAGTACTTC	CASSTNRGFSYEQYF
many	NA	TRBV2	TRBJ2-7	TGTGCCAGCAGAACTAGTCCCTCTACGGACGAGCAGTACTTC	CASRTSPSTDEQYF
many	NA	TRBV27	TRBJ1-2	TGTGCCAGCAGTTTATCTCGTACAGGGTGGGATAACTATGGCTACACCTTC	CASSLSRTGWDNYGYTF
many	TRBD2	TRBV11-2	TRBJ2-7	TGTGCCAGCAGCATAGCGGGAGTGGGGGAAGAGCAGTACTTC	CASSIAGVGEEQYF
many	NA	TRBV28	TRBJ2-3	TGTGCCAGCAGTTTAATTGACCGTGGAGATACGCAGTATTTT	CASSLIDRGDTQYF
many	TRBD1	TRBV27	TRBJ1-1	TGTGCCAGCAGTTTATCTCGGTACAGGGGGCTTAGCACTGAAGCTTTCTTT	CASSLSRYRGLSTEAFF
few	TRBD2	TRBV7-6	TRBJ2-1	TGTGCCAGCAGCTTAGACTATAGCGGGAGAGGCGTAGGCAATGAGCAGTTCTTC	CASSLDYSGRGVGNEQFF
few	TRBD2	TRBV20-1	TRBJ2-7	TGCAGTGCCCCTAGCGGAGCCTCCGACGAGCAGTACTTC	CSAPSGASDEQYF
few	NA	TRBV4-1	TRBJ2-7	TGCGCCAGCAGCCAAGATCCGGCCAGGGGTTACGAGCAGTACTTC	CASSQDPARGYEQYF
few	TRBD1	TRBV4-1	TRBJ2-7	TGCGCCAGCAGTAACCCGGGACAGGGGCTCGGATACGAGCAGTACTTC	CASSNPGQGLGYEQYF
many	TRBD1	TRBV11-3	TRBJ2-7	TGTGCCAGCGGCACCGGACAGGGGGTCTACGAGCAGTACTTC	CASGTGQGVYEQYF
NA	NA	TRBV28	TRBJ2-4	TGTGCCAGCTCGAAGGCCGGTTTAGCCAAAAACATTCAGTACTTC	CASSKAGLAKNIQYF
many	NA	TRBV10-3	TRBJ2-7	TGTGCCATCAGTGAGGAGGGAACCGGGACCCCCGAGCAGTACTTC	CAISEEGTGTPEQYF
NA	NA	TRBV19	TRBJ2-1	TGTGCCACTTCCCCCCGGGTCACCTACAATGAGCAGTTCTTC	CATSPRVTYNEQFF
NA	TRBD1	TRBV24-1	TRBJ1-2	TGTGCCACCAGTGACAGGGGGCGCGGGTATGGCTACACCTTC	CATSDRGRGYGYTF
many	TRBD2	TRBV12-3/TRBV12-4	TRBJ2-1	TGTGCCAGCAGTCCGACTAGCGGGAGGGATTACAATGAGCAGTTCTTC	CASSPTSGRDYNEQFF
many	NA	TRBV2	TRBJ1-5	TGTGCCAGCAGTGAAGTCGGGGGTTATCAGCCCCAGCATTTT	CASSEVGGYQPQHF
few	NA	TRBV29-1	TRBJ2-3	TGCAGCGCCTTACAAGGGGAGGATACGCAGTATTTT	CSALQGEDTQYF
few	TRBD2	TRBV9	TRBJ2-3	TGTGCCAGCAGCGTAGACCCGACTAGCGATACGCAGTATTTT	CASSVDPTSDTQYF
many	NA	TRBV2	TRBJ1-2	TGTGCCAGCAATGGAGGGGACGGGGTCTATGGCTACACCTTC	CASNGGDGVYGYTF
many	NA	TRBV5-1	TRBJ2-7	TGTGCCAGCAGCTTAGTAGGGGGGTACGAGCAGTACTTC	CASSLVGGYEQYF
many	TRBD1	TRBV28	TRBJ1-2	TGTGCCAGCAGTTTATCCACAGGGGGATTATATGGCTACACCTTC	CASSLSTGGLYGYTF
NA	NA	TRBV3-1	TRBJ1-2	TGCGCCGGCAGCCAGTCTAACTATGGCTACACCTTC	CAGSQSNYGYTF
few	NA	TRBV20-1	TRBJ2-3	TGCAGTGCTAGAGATCCAGGGCCAGGGTTTTTTAGCACAGATACGCAGTATTTT	CSARDPGPGFFSTDTQYF
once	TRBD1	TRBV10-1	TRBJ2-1	TGCGCCAGCAGTACGGGACAGGGAATCTACAATGAGCAGTTCTTC	CASSTGQGIYNEQFF
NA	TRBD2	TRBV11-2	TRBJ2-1	TGTGCCAGCAGCTTTGGGACTAGCGACCACAATGAGCAGTTCTTC	CASSFGTSDHNEQFF
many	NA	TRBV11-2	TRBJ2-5	TGTGCCAGCAGCCCACTTGGGACCCAGTACTTC	CASSPLGTQYF
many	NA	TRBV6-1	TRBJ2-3	TGTGCCAGCAGTGACCTGGCCGGGCTCACAGATACGCAGTATTTT	CASSDLAGLTDTQYF
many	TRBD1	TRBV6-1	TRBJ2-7	TGTGCCAGCAGTGAACCCGGGACAGCCTACGAGCAGTACTTC	CASSEPGTAYEQYF
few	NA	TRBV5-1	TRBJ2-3	TGTGCCAGCAGCTTGGTTGAATCTAGCACAGATACGCAGTATTTT	CASSLVESSTDTQYF
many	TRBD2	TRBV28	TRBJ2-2	TGTGCCAGCAGTCCCATCGGACTAGCGGGAGGGATCGGGGAGCTGTTTTTT	CASSPIGLAGGIGELFF
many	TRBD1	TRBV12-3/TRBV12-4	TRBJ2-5	TGTGCCAGCAGTGCCAGGGACAGGGGGAGCGAGACCCAGTACTTC	CASSARDRGSETQYF
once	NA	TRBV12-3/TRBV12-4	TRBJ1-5	TGTGCCAGCAGTTTCATAGGTCTCGGGCAGCCCCAGCATTTT	CASSFIGLGQPQHF